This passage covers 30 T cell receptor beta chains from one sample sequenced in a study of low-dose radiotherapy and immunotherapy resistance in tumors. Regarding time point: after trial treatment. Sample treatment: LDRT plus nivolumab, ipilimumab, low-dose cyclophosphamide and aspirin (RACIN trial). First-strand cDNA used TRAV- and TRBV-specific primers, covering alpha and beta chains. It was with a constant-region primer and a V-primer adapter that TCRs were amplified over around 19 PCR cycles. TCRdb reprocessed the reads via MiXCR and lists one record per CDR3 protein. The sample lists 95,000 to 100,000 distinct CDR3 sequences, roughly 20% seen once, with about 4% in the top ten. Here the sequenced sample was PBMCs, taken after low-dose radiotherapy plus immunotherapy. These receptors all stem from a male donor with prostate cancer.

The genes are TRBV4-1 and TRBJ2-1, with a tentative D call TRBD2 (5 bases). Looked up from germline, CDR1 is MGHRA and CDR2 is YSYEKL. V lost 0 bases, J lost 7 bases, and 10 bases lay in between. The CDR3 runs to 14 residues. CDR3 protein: CASSQEGTRNEQFF. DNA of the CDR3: TGCGCCAGCAGCCAAGAGGGAACTAGGAATGAGCAGTTCTTC.

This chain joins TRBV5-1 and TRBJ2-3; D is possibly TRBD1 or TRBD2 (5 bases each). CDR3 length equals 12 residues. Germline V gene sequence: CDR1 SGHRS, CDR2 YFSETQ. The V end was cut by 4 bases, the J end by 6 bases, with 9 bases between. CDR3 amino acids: CASSPEGDTQYF. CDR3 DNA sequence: TGCGCCAGCAGCCCCGAGGGGGATACGCAGTATTTT. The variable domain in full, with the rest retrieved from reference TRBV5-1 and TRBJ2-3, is KAGVTQTPRYLIKTRGQQVTLSCSPISGHRSVSWYQQTPGQGLQFLFEYFSETQRNKGNFPGRFSGRQFSNSRSEMNVSTLELGDSALYLCASSPEGDTQYFGPGTRLTVL.

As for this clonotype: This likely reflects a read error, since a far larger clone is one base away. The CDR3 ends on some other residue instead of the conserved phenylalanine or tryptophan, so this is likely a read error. This chain's CDR3 is CASSFTANTGELFS. Here the CDR3 DNA reads TGCGCCAGCAGCTTTACAGCGAACACCGGGGAGCTGTTTTCT. The gene calls are TRBV5-5 and TRBJ2-2; no clear D gene. The CDR3 loop spans 14 amino acids. In germline, CDR1 is SGHKS, CDR2 YYEKEE (reference sequence).

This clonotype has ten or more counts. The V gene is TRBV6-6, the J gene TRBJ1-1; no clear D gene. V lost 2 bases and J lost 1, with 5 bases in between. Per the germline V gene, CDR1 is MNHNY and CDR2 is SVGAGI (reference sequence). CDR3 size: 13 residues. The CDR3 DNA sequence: TGTGCCAGCAGTTACGGTTCGAACACTGAAGCTTTCTTT. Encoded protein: CASSYGSNTEAFF.

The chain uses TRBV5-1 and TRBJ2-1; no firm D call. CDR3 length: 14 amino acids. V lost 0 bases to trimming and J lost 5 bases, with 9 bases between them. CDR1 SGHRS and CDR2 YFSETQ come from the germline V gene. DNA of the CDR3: TGCGCCAGCAGCTTGGACCGGCGTAACAATGAGCAGTTCTTC. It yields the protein CASSLDRRNNEQFF.

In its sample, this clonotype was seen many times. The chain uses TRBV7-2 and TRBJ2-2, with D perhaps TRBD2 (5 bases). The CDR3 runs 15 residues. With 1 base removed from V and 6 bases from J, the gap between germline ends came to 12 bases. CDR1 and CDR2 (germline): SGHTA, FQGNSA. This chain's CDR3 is CASSLVATVSGELFF. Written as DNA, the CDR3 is TGTGCCAGCAGCTTAGTAGCGACGGTCTCCGGGGAGCTGTTTTTT.

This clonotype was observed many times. The DNA of the CDR3 is TGCAGTGCTCGCGCCGGGACAGGGGCCGCCGAGCAGTACTTC. Amino acid sequence: CSARAGTGAAEQYF. The V and J genes are TRBV20-1 and TRBJ2-7; TRBD1 matches 10 bases. From germline, CDR1 is DFQATT and CDR2 SNEGSKA (reference sequence). The V and J ends lost 5 bases and 6 bases, in that order; junction bases with no gene match: 10. The CDR3 is 14 amino acids.

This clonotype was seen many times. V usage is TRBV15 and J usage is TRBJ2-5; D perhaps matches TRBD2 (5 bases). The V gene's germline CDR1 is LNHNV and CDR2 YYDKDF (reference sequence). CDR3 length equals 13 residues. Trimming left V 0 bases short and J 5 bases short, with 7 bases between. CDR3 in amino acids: CATSRDQRETQYF. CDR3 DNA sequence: TGTGCCACCAGCAGAGATCAGCGGGAGACCCAGTACTTC.

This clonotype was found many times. The CDR3 DNA reads as TGTGCCAGCCGGGAACACCCCACAGATACGCAGTATTTT. Amino acid sequence: CASREHPTDTQYF. V gene TRBV6-2 or TRBV6-3 combines with J gene TRBJ2-3; tentatively, D is TRBD2 (5 bases). This CDR3 has 13 residues. Germline V lookup: CDR1 MNHEY, CDR2 SVGEGT. V lost 8 bases and J lost 2, with 11 bases in between.

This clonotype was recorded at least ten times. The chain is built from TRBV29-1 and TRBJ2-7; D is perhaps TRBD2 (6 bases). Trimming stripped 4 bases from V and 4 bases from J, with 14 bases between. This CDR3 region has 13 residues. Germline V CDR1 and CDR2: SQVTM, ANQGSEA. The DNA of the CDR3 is TGCAGCGTTGGGCCCGGGAGTCGATACGAGCAGTACTTC. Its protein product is CSVGPGSRYEQYF.

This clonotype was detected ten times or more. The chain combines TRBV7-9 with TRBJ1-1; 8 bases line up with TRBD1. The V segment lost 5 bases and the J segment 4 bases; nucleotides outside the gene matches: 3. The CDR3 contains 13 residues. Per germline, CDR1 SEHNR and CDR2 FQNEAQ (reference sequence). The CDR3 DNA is TGTGCCAGCAGCCAGGGGGCCCTCACTGAAGCTTTCTTT. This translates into CASSQGALTEAFF.

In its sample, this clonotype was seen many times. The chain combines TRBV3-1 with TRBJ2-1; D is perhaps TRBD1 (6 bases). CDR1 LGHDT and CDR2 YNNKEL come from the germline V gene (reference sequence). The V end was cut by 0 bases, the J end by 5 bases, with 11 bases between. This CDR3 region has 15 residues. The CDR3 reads CASSQDRTAHNEQFF. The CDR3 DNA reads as TGTGCCAGCAGCCAAGATCGGACAGCACACAATGAGCAGTTCTTC.

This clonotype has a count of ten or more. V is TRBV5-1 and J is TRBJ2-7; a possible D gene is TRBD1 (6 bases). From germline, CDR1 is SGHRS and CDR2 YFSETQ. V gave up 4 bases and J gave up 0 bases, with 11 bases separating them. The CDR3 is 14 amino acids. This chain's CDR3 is CASSPGQISYEQYF. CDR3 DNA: TGCGCCAGCAGCCCAGGACAGATCTCCTACGAGCAGTACTTC.

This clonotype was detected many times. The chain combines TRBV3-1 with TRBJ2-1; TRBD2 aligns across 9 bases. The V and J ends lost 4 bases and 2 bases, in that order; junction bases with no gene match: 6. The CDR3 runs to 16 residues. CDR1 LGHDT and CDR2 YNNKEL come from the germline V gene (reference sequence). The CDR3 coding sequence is TGTGCCAGCAGCCCGGGACTAGCCGTGACCTACAATGAGCAGTTCTTC. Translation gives CASSPGLAVTYNEQFF.

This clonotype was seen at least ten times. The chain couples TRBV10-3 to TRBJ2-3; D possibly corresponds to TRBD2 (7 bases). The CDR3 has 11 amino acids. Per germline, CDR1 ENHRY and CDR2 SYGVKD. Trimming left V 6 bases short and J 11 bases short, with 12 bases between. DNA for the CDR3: TGTGCCATCAGCCCCGGGGGGCTGCAGTATTTT. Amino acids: CAISPGGLQYF.

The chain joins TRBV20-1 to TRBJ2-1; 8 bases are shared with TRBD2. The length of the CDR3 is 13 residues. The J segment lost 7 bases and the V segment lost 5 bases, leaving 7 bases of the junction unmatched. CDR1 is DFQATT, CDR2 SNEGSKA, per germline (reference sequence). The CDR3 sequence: CSAGWTSSNEQFF. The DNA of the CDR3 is TGCAGTGCTGGATGGACTAGCAGTAATGAGCAGTTCTTC.

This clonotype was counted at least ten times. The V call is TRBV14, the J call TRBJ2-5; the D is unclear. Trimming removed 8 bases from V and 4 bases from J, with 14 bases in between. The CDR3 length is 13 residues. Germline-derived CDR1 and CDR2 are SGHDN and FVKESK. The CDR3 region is CASASELLETQYF. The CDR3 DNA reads TGTGCCAGCGCCAGCGAGTTACTAGAGACCCAGTACTTC.

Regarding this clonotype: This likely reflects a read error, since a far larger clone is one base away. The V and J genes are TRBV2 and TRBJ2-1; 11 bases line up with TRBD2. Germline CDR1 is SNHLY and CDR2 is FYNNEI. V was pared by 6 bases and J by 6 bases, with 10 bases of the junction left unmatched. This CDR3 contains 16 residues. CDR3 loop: CASSPPGLAVGNEQFF. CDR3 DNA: TGTGCCAGCAGCCCCCCGGGACTAGCGGTAGGCAATGAGCAGTTCTTC.

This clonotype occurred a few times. The CDR3 sequence: CASSYSSSGADTQYF. DNA of the CDR3: TGTGCCAGCAGTTACTCTTCGAGCGGGGCAGATACGCAGTATTTT. The genes are TRBV6-5 and TRBJ2-3; the match to TRBD2 covers 7 bases. J gave up 4 bases and V 0 bases, and 4 bases lay outside the gene matches. This CDR3 region has 15 residues. The germline gives CDR1 MNHEY, CDR2 SVGAGI.

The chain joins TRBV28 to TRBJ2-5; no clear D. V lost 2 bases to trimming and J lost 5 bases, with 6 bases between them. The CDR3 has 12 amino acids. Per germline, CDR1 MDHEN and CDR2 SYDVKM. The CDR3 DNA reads TGTGCCAGCAGTTTAAATTGGGAGACCCAGTACTTC. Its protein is CASSLNWETQYF.

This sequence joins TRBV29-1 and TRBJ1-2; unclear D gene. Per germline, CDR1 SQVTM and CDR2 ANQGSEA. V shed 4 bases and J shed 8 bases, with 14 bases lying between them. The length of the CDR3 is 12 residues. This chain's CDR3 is CSVGGRSSGYTF. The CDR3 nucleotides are TGCAGCGTTGGGGGTAGGTCATCAGGCTACACCTTC. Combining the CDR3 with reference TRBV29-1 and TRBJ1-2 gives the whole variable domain SAVISQKPSRDICQRGTSLTIQCQVDSQVTMMFWYRQQPGQSLTLIATANQGSEATYESGFVIDKFPISRPNLTFSTLTVSNMSPEDSSIYLCSVGGRSSGYTFGSGTRLTVV.

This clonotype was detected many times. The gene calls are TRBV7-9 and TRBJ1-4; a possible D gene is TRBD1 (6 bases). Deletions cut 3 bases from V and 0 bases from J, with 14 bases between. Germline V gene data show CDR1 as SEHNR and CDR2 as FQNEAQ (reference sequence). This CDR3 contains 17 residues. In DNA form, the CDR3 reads TGTGCCAGCAGCTTCGTACCAGGGGTTACAACTAATGAAAAACTGTTTTTT. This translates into CASSFVPGVTTNEKLFF. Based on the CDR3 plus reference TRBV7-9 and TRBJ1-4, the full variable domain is DTGVSQNPRHKITKRGQNVTFRCDPISEHNRLYWYRQTLGQGPEFLTYFQNEAQLEKSRLLSDRFSAERPKGSFSTLEIQRTEQGDSAMYLCASSFVPGVTTNEKLFFGSGTQLSVL.

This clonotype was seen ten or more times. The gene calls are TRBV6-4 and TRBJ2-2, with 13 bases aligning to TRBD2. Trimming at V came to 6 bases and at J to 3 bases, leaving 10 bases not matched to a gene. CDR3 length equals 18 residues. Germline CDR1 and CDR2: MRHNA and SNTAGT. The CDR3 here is CASSEWTSGGLDTGELFF. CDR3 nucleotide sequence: TGTGCCAGCAGCGAATGGACTAGCGGGGGCCTGGACACCGGGGAGCTGTTTTTT.

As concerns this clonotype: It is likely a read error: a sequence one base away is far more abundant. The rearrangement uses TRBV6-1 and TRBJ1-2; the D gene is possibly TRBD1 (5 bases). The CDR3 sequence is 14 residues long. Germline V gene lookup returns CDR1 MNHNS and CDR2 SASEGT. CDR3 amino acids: CATSYLGTNYGYTF. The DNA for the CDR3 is TGTGCCACCAGTTACTTAGGGACCAACTATGGCTACACCTTC.

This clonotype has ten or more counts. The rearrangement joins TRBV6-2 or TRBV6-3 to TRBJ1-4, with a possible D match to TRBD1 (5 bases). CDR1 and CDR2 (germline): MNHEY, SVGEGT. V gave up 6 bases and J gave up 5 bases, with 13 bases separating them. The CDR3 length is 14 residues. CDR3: CASRSSGQNEKLFF. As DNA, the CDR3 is TGTGCCAGCAGGTCTTCAGGGCAGAATGAAAAACTGTTTTTT.

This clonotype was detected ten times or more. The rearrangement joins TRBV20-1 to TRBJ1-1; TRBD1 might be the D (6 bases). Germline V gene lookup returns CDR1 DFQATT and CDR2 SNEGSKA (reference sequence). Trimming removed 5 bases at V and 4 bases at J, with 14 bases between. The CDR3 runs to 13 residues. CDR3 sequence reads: CSAVAGEVTEAFF. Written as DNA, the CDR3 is TGCAGTGCTGTGGCAGGGGAGGTCACTGAAGCTTTCTTT.

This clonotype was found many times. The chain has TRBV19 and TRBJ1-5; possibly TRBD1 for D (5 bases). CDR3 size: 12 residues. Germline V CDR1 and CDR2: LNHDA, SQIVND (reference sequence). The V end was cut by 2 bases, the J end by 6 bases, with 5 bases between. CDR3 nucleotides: TGTGCCAGTAGTATAAGGGGTCAGCCCCAGCATTTT. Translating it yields CASSIRGQPQHF.

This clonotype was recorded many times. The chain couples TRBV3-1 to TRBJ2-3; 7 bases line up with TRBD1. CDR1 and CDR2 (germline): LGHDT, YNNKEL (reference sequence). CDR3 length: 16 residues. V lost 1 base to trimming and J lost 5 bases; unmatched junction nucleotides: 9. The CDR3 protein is CASSQVIDRVKDTQYF. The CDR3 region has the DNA TGTGCCAGCAGCCAAGTGATCGACAGGGTCAAAGATACGCAGTATTTT.

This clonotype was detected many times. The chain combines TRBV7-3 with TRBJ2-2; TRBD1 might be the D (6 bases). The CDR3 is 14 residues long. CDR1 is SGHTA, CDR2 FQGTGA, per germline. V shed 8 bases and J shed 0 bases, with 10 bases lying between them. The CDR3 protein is CASQGQPNTGELFF. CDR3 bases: TGTGCCAGCCAAGGACAGCCGAACACCGGGGAGCTGTTTTTT.

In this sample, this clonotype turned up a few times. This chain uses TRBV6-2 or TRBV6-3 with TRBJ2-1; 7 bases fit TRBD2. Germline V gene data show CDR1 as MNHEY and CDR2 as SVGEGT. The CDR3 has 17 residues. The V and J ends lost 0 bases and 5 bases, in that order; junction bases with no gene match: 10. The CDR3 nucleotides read TGTGCCAGCAGTTACTCCCCCCGGTGGGGGGGGGACAATGAGCAGTTCTTC. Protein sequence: CASSYSPRWGGDNEQFF.